The subject of this entry is one T cell receptor (beta chain). This specimen comes from a study of blood T cell repertoires in COVID-19. The trim removed 4 bases at V and 0 bases at J, leaving 5 bases unmatched. The CDR3 consists of 16 residues. The germline V gene encodes CDR1 SGHVS and CDR2 FQNEAQ. The data were produced by immunoSEQ multiplex PCR, yet TCRdb's version contains in-frame clones alone and is incomplete. The sample has under 200,000 clones, 81% seen once. This clonotype was obtained from a woman aged 40 to 50 with acute COVID-19. The genes are TRBV7-8 and TRBJ1-1; 10 nucleotides match TRBD1. The sequencing input was PBMCs or T cells enriched from blood (not recorded which). CDR3 residues: CASSSGTGELNTEAFF. As DNA, the CDR3 is TGTGCCAGCAGCTCCGGGACAGGGGAACTGAACACTGAAGCTTTCTTT.